This is a list of T cell receptor beta chains from one sample in a study of T cell changes during pregnancy in multiple sclerosis. This table comes from immunoSEQ multiplex PCR, and its TCRdb copy is limited to in-frame clones, with some not included. The profile shows some 79,000 clones, under 95% of them singletons. The input for sequencing was CD4+ T cells from peripheral blood mononuclear cells, taken in the second trimester of pregnancy. The source is a female donor with multiple sclerosis, enrolled in a pregnancy study. CDR3s include the opening cysteine and the closing phenylalanine or tryptophan. D genes are given only for firm matches. A clone size is listed for some rows: how often the clone was seen (once, few, many), or a class if it is expanded.

J | size | D | V | DNA | CDR3
TRBJ2-7 | - | TRBD2 | TRBV4-1 | TGCGCCAGCAGCCAAGGAACGAGAGCGGGGGACTACGAGCAGTACTTC | CASSQGTRAGDYEQYF
TRBJ1-2 | - | - | TRBV19 | TGTGCCAGTATCCGAACCTCCGGAGTTTATGGCTACACCTTC | CASIRTSGVYGYTF
TRBJ2-7 | - | TRBD1 | TRBV28 | TGTGCCACCATATCTTGGGGACAGGGCATCAACGAGCAGTACTTC | CATISWGQGINEQYF
TRBJ2-5 | - | - | TRBV18 | TGTGCCAGCTCACCAGGGCCAATTTACCAAGAGACCCAGTACTTC | CASSPGPIYQETQYF
TRBJ2-2 | - | TRBD2 | TRBV18 | TGTGCCAGCTCACCACTTGTGACTAGCGGACCCGGGGAGCTGTTTTTT | CASSPLVTSGPGELFF
TRBJ2-1 | - | - | TRBV29-1 | TGCAGCGTAGAGAACAATGAGCAGTTCTTC | CSVENNEQFF
TRBJ2-7 | - | TRBD1 | TRBV19 | TGTGCCAGTAGTCCCCGGACAGGGAACTACGAGCAGTACTTC | CASSPRTGNYEQYF
TRBJ2-7 | - | TRBD1 | TRBV9 | TGTGCCAGCAGCGTTGGGGGACAGGAGTACGAGCAGTACTTC | CASSVGGQEYEQYF
TRBJ2-3 | - | - | TRBV12-1 | TGTGCCAGCAGCTCAGCCGGGACTAGCGGGGCTTCTAGCACAGATACGCAGTATTTT | CASSSAGTSGASSTDTQYF
TRBJ1-2 | - | TRBD1 | TRBV10-3 | TGTGCCATCAGTCTAGGACAGGGGGCACAATATGGCTACACCTTC | CAISLGQGAQYGYTF
TRBJ2-7 | - | TRBD1 | TRBV4-3 | TGCGCCAGCAGCCAAGGGAGGACAGGGGCCTACGAGCAGTACTTC | CASSQGRTGAYEQYF
TRBJ2-5 | - | - | TRBV5-1 | TGCGCCAGCACAGTTTTTAGCGCCCAAGAGACCCAGTACTTC | CASTVFSAQETQYF
TRBJ1-5 | - | - | TRBV7-2 | TGTGCCAGCAGCTCCCAGGGAAGTCAGCCCCAGCATTTT | CASSSQGSQPQHF
TRBJ2-7 | - | - | TRBV25-1 | TGTGCCAGCAGCCAGTTTGGCCCGGGGGTCGGGTACGAGCAGTACTTC | CASSQFGPGVGYEQYF
TRBJ2-1 | few | TRBD1 | TRBV5-5 | TGTGCCAGCAGCTTGGGGTCCTGGGGACAGGGCTACAATGAGCAGTTCTTC | CASSLGSWGQGYNEQFF
TRBJ2-1 | - | - | TRBV5-6 | TGTGCCAGCAGCTTGGAGCCTAGCTGGGGCAATGAGCAGTTCTTC | CASSLEPSWGNEQFF
TRBJ2-2 | - | - | TRBV27 | TGTGCCAGCAGTTTATTAGGGCAGGGGACCGCCGGGGAGCTGTTTTTT | CASSLLGQGTAGELFF
TRBJ1-1 | - | - | TRBV5-1 | TGCGCCAGCAGCTCAGAGAGCAGGGGCACTGAAGCTTTCTTT | CASSSESRGTEAFF
TRBJ2-1 | - | - | TRBV7-7 | TGTGCTAGCAGCTTAGCGGCGGCCTCCTACAATGAGCAGTTCTTC | CASSLAAASYNEQFF
TRBJ1-6 | few | - | TRBV19 | TGTGCCAGTAGTATCGCACAGGGAAATTCACCCCTCCACTTT | CASSIAQGNSPLHF
TRBJ1-5 | - | TRBD1 | TRBV14 | TGTGCCAGCAGCCAGACAGGGCTTACGCCCCAGCATTTT | CASSQTGLTPQHF
TRBJ1-2 | - | - | TRBV2 | TGTGCCAGCAGTGAAGGGGCCCGGGGAGGGGCTGGCTACACCTTC | CASSEGARGGAGYTF
TRBJ1-1 | once | - | TRBV7-2 | TGTGCCAGCAGCTTACCGGTGAGGGGGAGGGCAGGCACTGAAGCTTTCTTT | CASSLPVRGRAGTEAFF
TRBJ2-3 | - | - | TRBV19 | TGTGCCAGTAGTGTCGCTCAGGGTCAGGGAGATACGCAGTATTTT | CASSVAQGQGDTQYF
TRBJ1-2 | - | - | TRBV6-5 | TGTGCCAGCAGTGCGGCAGATGGCTACACCTTC | CASSAADGYTF
TRBJ1-1 | - | - | TRBV2 | TGTGCCAGCAGTGACGGCGGTGAAGCTTTCTTT | CASSDGGEAFF
TRBJ1-1 | - | - | TRBV4-1 | TGCGCCAGCAGCCAAGATTTTCAGCCGGGAGGCACTGAAGCTTTCTTT | CASSQDFQPGGTEAFF
TRBJ1-2 | - | TRBD1 | TRBV27 | TGTGCCAGCAGACTATGGGACAGGGAGGGTGGCTACACCTTC | CASRLWDREGGYTF
TRBJ2-7 | - | - | TRBV5-5 | TGTGCCAGCAGCCTTGCCCCCAGGGTACCCAACGAGCAGTACTTC | CASSLAPRVPNEQYF
TRBJ2-3 | once | TRBD2 | TRBV7-2 | TGTGCCAGCAGCCTCATGGCGGGGGGCACAGATACGCAGTATTTT | CASSLMAGGTDTQYF
TRBJ1-1 | - | - | TRBV28 | TGTGCCAGCAGCGTCCCGGGGGGGGGAGCTTTCTTT | CASSVPGGGAFF
TRBJ2-5 | - | TRBD2 | TRBV29-1 | TGCAGCGTTGGGACTAGCGGACAAGAGACCCAGTACTTC | CSVGTSGQETQYF
TRBJ1-1 | - | TRBD1 | TRBV6-1 | TGTGCCAGCAAGGACAGGAGGAGCGCGAACACTGAAGCTTTCTTT | CASKDRRSANTEAFF
TRBJ2-1 | few | TRBD1 | TRBV19 | TGTGCCAGTAAGGCCCGGGACAGGAGTTACAATGAGCAGTTCTTC | CASKARDRSYNEQFF
TRBJ1-1 | - | - | TRBV5-4 | TGTGCCAGCAGCCCCGTTCTACAGGCTCACACTGAAGCTTTCTTT | CASSPVLQAHTEAFF
TRBJ2-2 | - | TRBD1 | TRBV11-1 | TGTGCCAGCAGCTGGGACAGGGGAACCGGGGAGCTGTTTTTT | CASSWDRGTGELFF
TRBJ1-3 | - | - | TRBV11-1 | TGTGCCAGCAGCTTATTCACCCAGAAGACCATATATTTT | CASSLFTQKTIYF